A selection of T cell receptor beta chains follows, all from one sample in a study of cytomegalovirus exposure and HLA in healthy donors. The method was immunoSEQ multiplex PCR; TCRdb's version includes in-frame clones alone and lacks a portion of them. Of some 140,000 clones in the sample, roughly four fifths were seen once. Sequenced input: PBMCs. The receptors were gathered from a woman aged 40 to 55 in good health and CMV-seronegative. Both conserved end residues are part of each CDR3. D genes are given only for firm matches. Size is stated for part of the rows, as once, few or many counts, or as a class when the clone is expanded.

J,V,D,size,CDR3,DNA
TRBJ1-2,TRBV2,.,few,CASSTQGPNYGYTF,TGTGCCAGCAGCACACAGGGACCTAACTATGGCTACACCTTC
TRBJ2-2,TRBV2,TRBD2,once,CASTGGGAGELFF,TGTGCCAGCACCGGGGGAGGGGCCGGGGAGCTGTTTTTT
TRBJ2-2,TRBV25-1,TRBD1,.,CASSEYYVRTGDTGELFF,TGTGCCAGCAGTGAATACTACGTACGGACAGGGGACACCGGGGAGCTGTTTTTT
TRBJ1-1,TRBV2,.,.,CASSGLDRTTEAFF,TGTGCCAGCAGTGGGCTTGACAGGACCACTGAAGCTTTCTTT
TRBJ1-5,TRBV5-5,.,.,CASSLAPIGVGSNQPQHF,TGTGCCAGCAGCTTGGCCCCTATCGGGGTAGGAAGCAATCAGCCCCAGCATTTT
TRBJ1-1,TRBV27,.,.,CASSFGAGNTEAFF,TGTGCCAGCAGTTTTGGAGCGGGGAACACTGAAGCTTTCTTT
TRBJ2-3,TRBV11-2,.,.,CASSLEVGAGDTQYF,TGTGCCAGCAGCTTAGAGGTGGGGGCGGGAGATACGCAGTATTTT
TRBJ2-5,TRBV6-5,.,once,CASRITGRVQETQYF,TGTGCCAGCAGGATTACTGGCCGGGTTCAAGAGACCCAGTACTTC
TRBJ2-3,TRBV19,.,.,CASSTRGILTDTQYF,TGTGCCAGTAGTACTCGGGGGATCCTCACAGATACGCAGTATTTT
TRBJ1-1,TRBV5-4,.,.,CASSLAGRTTEAFF,TGTGCCAGCAGCTTGGCAGGTAGAACAACTGAAGCTTTCTTT
TRBJ2-2,TRBV18,.,few,CASSPEVYRVPGELFF,TGTGCCAGCTCACCAGAAGTTTACAGGGTGCCCGGGGAGCTGTTTTTT
TRBJ1-1,TRBV27,TRBD1,.,CASKSSGTEEAFF,TGTGCCAGCAAAAGTTCCGGGACAGAAGAAGCTTTCTTT
TRBJ2-5,TRBV5-1,.,.,CASSSEGQSQETQYF,TGCGCCAGCAGCTCGGAGGGACAGTCCCAAGAGACCCAGTACTTC
TRBJ2-7,TRBV2,TRBD2,.,CASLSGGRSYEQYF,TGTGCCAGCCTTAGCGGGGGGCGGTCCTACGAGCAGTACTTC
TRBJ1-1,TRBV19,TRBD1,.,CASRTTGVTEAFF,TGTGCCAGTCGCACGACAGGGGTCACTGAAGCTTTCTTT
TRBJ2-3,TRBV9,.,.,CASSAGSPTDTQYF,TGTGCCAGCAGCGCAGGGTCCCCCACAGATACGCAGTATTTT
TRBJ1-4,TRBV14,.,few,CASSQDHRYGNEKLFF,TGTGCCAGCAGCCAAGATCACCGTTACGGGAATGAAAAACTGTTTTTT
TRBJ1-2,TRBV6-5,.,few,CASADSPYGYTF,TGTGCCAGCGCGGACAGCCCATACGGCTACACCTTC
TRBJ1-1,TRBV14,.,once,CASSQNLQGEAFF,TGTGCCAGCAGCCAAAATTTACAGGGTGAAGCTTTCTTT
TRBJ1-5,TRBV4-1,.,few,CASSQARGNQPQHF,TGCGCCAGCAGCCAAGCCCGGGGAAATCAGCCCCAGCATTTT
TRBJ2-1,TRBV4-3,TRBD2,.,CASSQGGGGALNEQFF,TGCGCCAGCAGCCAAGGGGGCGGGGGGGCGTTGAATGAGCAGTTCTTC
TRBJ1-1,TRBV7-9,.,.,CASSYGGGHTEAFF,TGTGCCAGCAGCTACGGGGGGGGGCACACTGAAGCTTTCTTT
TRBJ2-1,TRBV7-9,TRBD1,.,CASSQRHGQGASYNEQFF,TGTGCCAGCAGCCAGCGCCATGGACAGGGGGCCTCCTACAATGAGCAGTTCTTC
TRBJ2-1,TRBV5-4,TRBD2,.,CASSRGGLAGGGEQFF,TGTGCCAGCAGCCGGGGCGGACTAGCGGGGGGGGGAGAGCAGTTCTTC
TRBJ1-2,TRBV28,.,few,CASSLSHSNGYTF,TGTGCCAGCAGTTTATCCCACTCAAATGGCTACACCTTC
TRBJ1-1,TRBV5-1,.,.,CASSLDTNTEAFF,TGCGCCAGCAGCTTGGACACGAACACTGAAGCTTTCTTT
TRBJ2-2,TRBV6-6,TRBD1,.,CASSYGQGETGELFF,TGTGCCAGCAGTTACGGACAGGGAGAAACCGGGGAGCTGTTTTTT
TRBJ1-1,TRBV10-3,.,.,CAIREGIEAFF,TGTGCCATCAGGGAGGGCATTGAAGCTTTCTTT
TRBJ2-7,TRBV18,.,.,CASSPPAGYEQYF,TGTGCCAGCTCACCACCGGCGGGCTACGAGCAGTACTTC
TRBJ2-7,TRBV5-1,.,.,CASSLVQGGYEQYF,TGCGCCAGCAGCTTGGTCCAGGGAGGCTACGAGCAGTACTTC
TRBJ2-5,TRBV5-1,.,.,CASSLQGQDQETQYF,TGCGCCAGCAGTCTACAGGGCCAGGACCAAGAGACCCAGTACTTC
TRBJ2-5,TRBV5-6,TRBD1,.,CASSFDREGGETQYF,TGTGCCAGCAGCTTTGACAGGGAAGGAGGAGAGACCCAGTACTTC
TRBJ1-2,TRBV29-1,.,.,CSVVGRFGYGYTF,TGCAGCGTTGTCGGCAGGTTTGGCTATGGCTACACCTTC
TRBJ2-7,TRBV5-6,TRBD1,.,CASSFGQGAGEQYF,TGTGCCAGCAGCTTCGGACAGGGGGCAGGAGAGCAGTACTTC
TRBJ2-1,TRBV5-6,TRBD2,.,CASSPKMSGGSYNEQFF,TGTGCCAGCAGCCCAAAGATGAGCGGGGGCTCCTACAATGAGCAGTTCTTC
TRBJ1-1,TRBV5-1,.,.,CASSLGGHRLNTEAFF,TGCGCCAGCAGCTTGGGGGGACACCGATTGAACACTGAAGCTTTCTTT
TRBJ2-7,TRBV4-1,.,.,CASSQVGGRDREQYF,TGCGCCAGCAGCCAGGTGGGCGGCAGGGATCGCGAGCAGTACTTC
TRBJ2-2,TRBV7-3,.,few,CASSLTRAGELFF,TGTGCCAGCAGTCTGACTAGGGCCGGGGAGCTGTTTTTT
TRBJ1-4,TRBV28,.,.,CASSLPGGGNEKLFF,TGTGCCAGCAGTTTACCGGGGGGAGGGAATGAAAAACTGTTTTTT
TRBJ1-1,TRBV4-1,.,few,CASSQLRAGTEAFF,TGCGCCAGCAGCCAACTGAGGGCAGGCACTGAAGCTTTCTTT
TRBJ2-7,TRBV2,.,.,CARSTPGNEQYF,TGTGCCAGGTCGACGCCGGGTAACGAGCAGTACTTC
TRBJ1-2,TRBV27,TRBD1,few,CASSYGQGGLDGYTF,TGTGCCAGCAGTTACGGACAGGGGGGGCTAGATGGCTACACCTTC
TRBJ2-7,TRBV25-1,.,.,CASSAQVTYEQYF,TGTGCCAGCAGTGCCCAGGTTACCTACGAGCAGTACTTC
TRBJ2-5,TRBV6-6,.,.,CASSPREELGTQYF,TGTGCCAGCAGTCCGCGAGAGGAGTTAGGGACCCAGTACTTC
TRBJ1-4,TRBV7-9,TRBD1,once,CASSFRTGEEKLFF,TGTGCCAGCAGCTTCCGGACAGGGGAGGAAAAACTGTTTTTT
TRBJ2-1,TRBV4-1,TRBD2,.,CASSQASGGLGDEQFF,TGCGCCAGCAGCCAAGCCAGCGGGGGCCTTGGGGATGAGCAGTTCTTC
TRBJ1-5,TRBV29-1,TRBD1,.,CSVPDRRNQPQHF,TGCAGCGTGCCGGACAGGAGAAATCAGCCCCAGCATTTT
TRBJ1-1,TRBV7-9,TRBD1,once,CASSLGEGQGERDTEAFF,TGTGCCAGCAGCTTAGGGGAGGGACAGGGGGAGAGGGACACTGAAGCTTTCTTT
TRBJ1-3,TRBV9,.,.,CASSVERTASSGNTIYF,TGTGCCAGCAGCGTAGAGCGGACGGCGAGCTCTGGAAACACCATATATTTT
TRBJ2-4,TRBV6-5,.,.,CASSYRDTGNIQYF,TGTGCCAGCAGTTACCGGGACACCGGAAACATTCAGTACTTC
TRBJ1-2,TRBV2,.,.,CASNSKRGGYTF,TGTGCCAGCAACAGTAAAAGGGGTGGCTACACCTTC
TRBJ1-1,TRBV5-1,.,.,CASSGGSVANTEAFF,TGCGCCAGCAGCGGAGGTTCCGTGGCGAACACTGAAGCTTTCTTT
TRBJ1-4,TRBV15,TRBD1,.,CATSRDRTTNEKLFF,TGTGCCACCAGCAGGGACAGGACAACTAATGAAAAACTGTTTTTT
TRBJ1-6,TRBV7-6,.,.,CASSLEAESSYNSPLHF,TGTGCCAGCAGCTTAGAGGCGGAGAGCTCCTATAATTCACCCCTCCACTTT
TRBJ1-1,TRBV27,.,.,CASSTTGGITEAFF,TGTGCCAGCAGTACCACCGGAGGGATTACAGAAGCTTTCTTT
TRBJ2-5,TRBV7-2,.,.,CASSRAVKETQYF,TGTGCCAGCAGCCGCGCCGTCAAAGAGACCCAGTACTTC
TRBJ2-3,TRBV5-1,TRBD2,.,CASSAGLAPDSDTQYF,TGCGCCAGCAGCGCCGGACTAGCCCCTGACTCAGATACGCAGTATTTT
TRBJ1-2,TRBV28,.,.,CASSPDTRRDYGYTF,TGTGCCAGCAGTCCGGACACTCGAAGGGACTATGGCTACACCTTC
TRBJ2-1,TRBV19,.,.,CASSIVTGSSYNEQFF,TGTGCCAGTAGTATAGTCACAGGGAGCTCCTACAATGAGCAGTTCTTC